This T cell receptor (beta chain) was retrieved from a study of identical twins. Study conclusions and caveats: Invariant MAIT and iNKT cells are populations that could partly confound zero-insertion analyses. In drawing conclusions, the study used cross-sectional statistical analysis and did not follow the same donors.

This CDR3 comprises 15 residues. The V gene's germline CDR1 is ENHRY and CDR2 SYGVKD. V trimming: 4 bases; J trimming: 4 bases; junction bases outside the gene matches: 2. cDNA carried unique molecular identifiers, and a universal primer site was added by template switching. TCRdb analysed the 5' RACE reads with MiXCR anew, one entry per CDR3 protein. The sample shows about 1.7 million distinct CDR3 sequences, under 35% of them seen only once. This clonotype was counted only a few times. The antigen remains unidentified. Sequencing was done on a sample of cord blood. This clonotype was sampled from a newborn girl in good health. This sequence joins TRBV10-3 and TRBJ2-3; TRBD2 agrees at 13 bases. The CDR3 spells CAISGTSGGSDTQYF. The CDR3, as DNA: TGTGCCATCAGTGGGACTAGCGGGGGCTCAGATACGCAGTATTTT.